Listed here are 32 T cell receptor beta chains from one sample, sequenced in a study of blood T cell repertoires in COVID-19. Profiling relied on immunoSEQ multiplex PCR, and the TCRdb table lists in-frame clones only, not all of them. The sample lists under 500,000 clones; more than 85% were seen once. What was sequenced was peripheral blood. These receptors were collected from a woman aged 30 to 39 with acute or convalescent COVID-19.

Turning to this clone: Additional DNA sequences in this sample encode the identical CDR3. The rearrangement joins TRBV19 to TRBJ2-7; 7 nucleotides match TRBD1. Germline CDR1 LNHDA, CDR2 SQIVND (reference sequence). This CDR3 has 13 residues. Trimming cost V 3 bases and J 3 bases; bases outside gene matches: 2. In DNA form, the CDR3 reads TGTGCCAGTAGTATCCGGGACAGCTACGAGCAGTACTTC. It is translated as CASSIRDSYEQYF.

The chain joins TRBV5-1 to TRBJ2-1; D gene uncertain. This CDR3 contains 13 residues. CDR1 is SGHRS and CDR2 is YFSETQ in the germline V gene. V dropped 2 bases and J dropped 7 bases, with 10 bases sitting between them. CDR3 coding DNA: TGCGCCAGCAGCTTTCCGGGTCGGAATGAGCAGTTCTTC. This codes for CASSFPGRNEQFF.

This sequence joins TRBV24-1 and TRBJ2-3; 9 bases line up with TRBD1. Germline-derived CDR1 and CDR2 are KGHDR and SFDVKD. The CDR3 contains 15 residues. Trimming at V came to 4 bases and at J to 4 bases, leaving 5 bases not matched to a gene. The CDR3 sequence: CATSDPRQGADTQYF. The CDR3 DNA reads as TGTGCCACCAGTGACCCTAGACAGGGGGCAGATACGCAGTATTTT.

The V and J genes are TRBV3-1 (or the pseudogene TRBV3-2) and TRBJ2-2; 13 bases are shared with TRBD2. CDR1 is LGHDT, CDR2 YNNKEL, per germline (reference sequence). This CDR3 has 20 amino acids. V was pared by 0 bases and J by 4 bases, with 11 bases of the junction left unmatched. For the CDR3, the DNA is TGTGCCAGCAGCCAAGAGTCAGAACTAGCGGGGGGGCTGGGCACCGGGGAGCTGTTTTTT. It specifies CASSQESELAGGLGTGELFF.

This clone came up a few times. Here the CDR3 DNA reads TGTGCCAGTAGCACAAACAGGGGCTACGAGCAGTACTTC. Its protein is CASSTNRGYEQYF. The V gene is TRBV19, the J gene TRBJ2-7; TRBD1 matches at 7 bases. CDR1 LNHDA and CDR2 SQIVND come from the germline V gene (reference sequence). After removal of 6 bases from V and 3 bases from J, the junction contained 5 bases not matched to a gene. This CDR3 has 13 residues.

This chain connects TRBV19 to TRBJ2-3, with 14 positions matching TRBD2. Germline values: CDR1 LNHDA, CDR2 SQIVND (reference sequence). The CDR3 loop spans 17 amino acids. J lost 1 base, V lost 8 bases, and 8 bases had no gene match. CDR3 loop: CASDGLAGGVGTDTQYF. The DNA for the CDR3 is TGTGCCAGTGACGGACTAGCGGGGGGCGTCGGCACAGATACGCAGTATTTT. Drawing the rest from reference TRBV19 and TRBJ2-3, the complete variable domain is DGGITQSPKYLFRKEGQNVTLSCEQNLNHDAMYWYRQDPGQGLRLIYYSQIVNDFQKGDIAEGYSVSREKKESFPLTVTSAQKNPTAFYLCASDGLAGGVGTDTQYFGPGTRLTVL.

This chain connects TRBV11-2 to TRBJ2-7; D might be TRBD1 (7 bases). In germline, CDR1 is SGHAT, CDR2 FQNNGV. V lost 5 bases and J 7 bases, leaving 15 bases between the germline ends. The CDR3 sequence is 13 residues long. Here the CDR3 reads CASSQNRGGEQYF. Here the CDR3 DNA reads TGTGCCAGCAGCCAGAACAGGGGAGGTGAGCAGTACTTC.

The chain is built from TRBV29-1 and TRBJ2-3; D gene ambiguous. CDR1 is SQVTM and CDR2 is ANQGSEA in the germline V gene. This CDR3 contains 13 residues. V gave up 1 base and J gave up 1 base, with 6 bases separating them. The chain's CDR3 is CSVEGTGTDTQYF. CDR3 DNA sequence: TGCAGCGTTGAAGGTACGGGCACAGATACGCAGTATTTT.

Here the CDR3 DNA reads TGCGCCAGCAGCCAGGGCCTAGCGGGGGGGCGAAGAGATACGCAGTATTTT. Amino acids: CASSQGLAGGRRDTQYF. The rearrangement links TRBV4-1 to TRBJ2-3, with 12 nucleotides matching TRBD2. CDR3 length: 17 amino acids. Germline V gives CDR1 MGHRA, CDR2 YSYEKL. V trimming: 3 bases; J trimming: 5 bases; junction bases outside the gene matches: 9.

The rearrangement uses TRBV5-6 and TRBJ2-2; D remains unclear. CDR3 length equals 12 residues. The germline V gene has CDR1 SGHDT and CDR2 YYEEEE. V dropped 3 bases and J dropped 6 bases, with 6 bases sitting between them. The CDR3 sequence: CASSSQAGELFF. CDR3 DNA: TGTGCCAGCAGCTCCCAGGCCGGGGAGCTGTTTTTT. Combining the CDR3 with reference TRBV5-6 and TRBJ2-2 gives the whole variable domain DAGVTQSPTHLIKTRGQQVTLRCSPKSGHDTVSWYQQALGQGPQFIFQYYEEEERQRGNFPDRFSGHQFPNYSSELNVNALLLGDSALYLCASSSQAGELFFGEGSRLTVL.

J is TRBJ1-5 and V is TRBV24-1, with D uncertain. V was cut by 4 bases and J by 6 bases, with 12 bases left in between. CDR3 length: 14 residues. The germline CDR1 and CDR2 sequences are KGHDR and SFDVKD. CDR3: CATSDSLRAQPQHF. The DNA for the CDR3 is TGTGCCACCAGTGACTCCTTGAGGGCTCAGCCCCAGCATTTT.

The chain combines TRBV7-9 with TRBJ1-2; 8 bases are a match to TRBD1. The CDR3 loop spans 17 amino acids. The ends lost 5 bases at V and 2 bases at J; junction bases unmatched: 13. Germline CDR1 and CDR2: SEHNR and FQNEAQ (reference sequence). The CDR3 DNA is TGTGCCAGCAGCCAACAAGCCGGGACAGGAGGGAACTATGGCTACACCTTC. It yields the protein CASSQQAGTGGNYGYTF.

This clone was observed once. This chain links TRBV15 with TRBJ1-1; D not certain. Germline loops: CDR1 LNHNV, CDR2 YYDKDF (reference sequence). This CDR3 contains 13 residues. V was cut by 4 bases and J by 0 bases, with 6 bases left in between. The CDR3 loop reads CATSNWLNTEAFF. CDR3 DNA sequence: TGTGCCACCAGCAATTGGCTGAACACTGAAGCTTTCTTT.

The rearrangement joins TRBV7-9 to TRBJ2-7; D may be TRBD1 (5 bases). V dropped 2 bases and J dropped 7 bases, with 18 bases sitting between them. The V gene's germline CDR1 is SEHNR and CDR2 FQNEAQ (reference sequence). The CDR3 loop spans 15 amino acids. The CDR3 is CASSLSRRGSEEQYF. As DNA, the CDR3 is TGTGCCAGCAGCTTATCGAGAAGGGGATCGGAAGAGCAGTACTTC.

The genes are TRBV11-2 and TRBJ2-7, with D possibly matching TRBD1 (6 bases). The CDR3 has 14 residues. V was cut by 8 bases and J by 2 bases, with 16 bases left in between. Looked up from germline, CDR1 is SGHAT and CDR2 is FQNNGV. CDR3 amino acids: CASGGQLSTYEQYF. The CDR3 region has the DNA TGTGCCAGCGGAGGACAGCTATCTACCTACGAGCAGTACTTC.

This chain links TRBV27 with TRBJ2-3; 7 bases are a match to TRBD1. V was pared by 8 bases and J by 4 bases, with 9 bases of the junction left unmatched. Germline lookup yields CDR1 MNHEY and CDR2 SMNVEV (reference sequence). The CDR3 spans 14 residues. The CDR3 loop reads CASGPTGIADTQYF. The CDR3, as DNA: TGTGCCAGCGGACCGACAGGGATTGCAGATACGCAGTATTTT.

Remarks on this clone: Other DNA sequences in this sample translate to the same CDR3. The chain carries TRBV5-1 and TRBJ2-7, with TRBD2 matching over 8 bases. The CDR3 contains 13 residues. Germline V lookup: CDR1 SGHRS, CDR2 YFSETQ. The V segment lost 8 bases and the J segment 5 bases; nucleotides outside the gene matches: 9. The CDR3 here is CASTRGGLDEQYF. The CDR3 bases are TGCGCCAGTACTCGGGGGGGCCTGGACGAGCAGTACTTC.

The chain combines TRBV28 with TRBJ2-5; TRBD1 is a possible D gene (6 bases). The V gene lost 6 bases and the J gene lost 4 bases, with 18 bases spanning the gap. Germline CDR1 is MDHEN and CDR2 is SYDVKM. CDR3 size: 15 residues. This CDR3 reads CASSTPRDITETQYF. The CDR3 region has the DNA TGTGCCAGCAGCACGCCCCGGGACATAACAGAGACCCAGTACTTC.

This chain links TRBV6-5 with TRBJ1-1, with TRBD1 matching 9 bases. This CDR3 has 14 amino acids. Germline lookup yields CDR1 MNHEY and CDR2 SVGAGI. V dropped 4 bases and J dropped 3; count of bases not matched to a gene: 3. The CDR3 reads CASSLRQGDTEAFF. CDR3 bases: TGTGCCAGCAGTTTGCGACAGGGGGACACTGAAGCTTTCTTT.

V gene TRBV7-9 combines with J gene TRBJ2-2; perhaps TRBD1 as D (6 bases). The germline CDR1 and CDR2 sequences are SEHNR and FQNEAQ (reference sequence). Between the trimmed V and J ends, which lost 1 base and 4 bases, there was a span of 7 bases. The CDR3 consists of 14 residues. CDR3 protein: CASSLVGATGELFF. Here the CDR3 DNA reads TGTGCCAGCAGCTTAGTGGGGGCCACCGGGGAGCTGTTTTTT. Full variable domain (remainder filled in from reference TRBV7-9 and TRBJ2-2): DTGVSQNPRHKITKRGQNVTFRCDPISEHNRLYWYRQTLGQGPEFLTYFQNEAQLEKSRLLSDRFSAERPKGSFSTLEIQRTEQGDSAMYLCASSLVGATGELFFGEGSRLTVL.

The chain recombines TRBV5-6 with TRBJ2-2, with 8 bases matching TRBD2. The length of the CDR3 is 16 residues. Per germline, CDR1 SGHDT and CDR2 YYEEEE. V gave up 3 bases and J gave up 7 bases; unmatched junction bases: 11. CDR3 in DNA: TGTGCCAGCAGCTCGACGGGGGGGCTTGTAGTCGGGGAGCTGTTTTTT. Translated, it gives CASSSTGGLVVGELFF.

This sequence joins TRBV5-4 and TRBJ2-3; D is unclear. CDR1 is SGHNT, CDR2 YYREEE, per germline (reference sequence). This CDR3 has 15 amino acids. Trimming removed 4 bases from V and 4 bases from J, with 16 bases in between. The CDR3 loop is CASSPDSVVSDTQYF. The CDR3 region has the DNA TGTGCCAGCAGCCCCGATTCGGTAGTTTCAGATACGCAGTATTTT.

The chain couples TRBV6-6 to TRBJ2-7; 7 bases align to TRBD2. Looked up from germline, CDR1 is MNHNY and CDR2 is SVGAGI (reference sequence). The junction had 3 bases not matched to a gene; V was cut back by 6 bases and J by 4 bases. The CDR3 extends over 12 amino acids. CDR3 nucleotides: TGTGCCAGCAGGGGGGGGAGGTACGAGCAGTACTTC. It is translated as CASRGGRYEQYF.

V is TRBV12-3 or TRBV12-4 and J is TRBJ1-2; 7 bases fit TRBD1. The CDR3 runs 13 residues. V dropped 6 bases and J dropped 2; count of bases not matched to a gene: 3. Here the CDR3 DNA reads TGTGCCAGCAGAATGACAGGGAACTATGGCTACACCTTC. As protein: CASRMTGNYGYTF.

This clone appeared once. V usage is TRBV7-9 and J usage is TRBJ2-5; TRBD2 agrees at 8 bases. Per the germline V gene, CDR1 is SEHNR and CDR2 is FQNEAQ (reference sequence). The CDR3 is 14 residues long. V trimming: 8 bases; J trimming: 5 bases; junction bases outside the gene matches: 10. The CDR3 region has the DNA TGTGCCAGCGGTAATAGCGGCGGGGGGGAGACCCAGTACTTC. It translates to CASGNSGGGETQYF.

The rearrangement joins TRBV4-1 to TRBJ2-3; D unresolved. V lost 0 bases and J lost 4, with 8 bases in between. CDR3 size: 14 residues. The germline CDR1 and CDR2 sequences are MGHRA and YSYEKL. The DNA for the CDR3 is TGCGCCAGCAGCCAAGATACATCCCCAGATACGCAGTATTTT. It encodes CASSQDTSPDTQYF.

The V and J genes are TRBV4-1 and TRBJ2-3; 13 bases match TRBD2. Germline V CDR1 and CDR2: MGHRA, YSYEKL. J was trimmed by 5 bases and V by 3 bases; bases with no gene match: 8. The CDR3 runs 17 residues. The CDR3 reads CASSHLLAGGPKDTQYF. The CDR3, as DNA: TGCGCCAGCAGCCACTTACTAGCGGGGGGGCCGAAAGATACGCAGTATTTT.

This chain joins TRBV4-2 and TRBJ2-1, with 8 bases that match TRBD2. CDR1 LGHNA and CDR2 YNFKEQ come from the germline V gene. J gave up 8 bases and V 0 bases, and 15 bases lay outside the gene matches. CDR3 length: 18 amino acids. In DNA, the CDR3 is TGTGCCAGCAGCCAAGAGAAGTTGGCCGGGGGGGCGGGGTATGAGCAGTTCTTC. This codes for CASSQEKLAGGAGYEQFF.

J is TRBJ2-7 and V is TRBV7-8; perhaps TRBD1 as D (6 bases). Trimming left V 6 bases short and J 0 bases short, with 12 bases between. Germline loops: CDR1 SGHVS, CDR2 FQNEAQ. This CDR3 has 14 residues. CDR3 DNA: TGTGCCAGCAGACCTAACAGGGACTCCTACGAGCAGTACTTC. This translates into CASRPNRDSYEQYF.

The chain has TRBV18 and TRBJ1-5; 10 nucleotides align to TRBD1. The ends lost 3 bases at V and 2 bases at J; junction bases unmatched: 1. CDR3 length: 15 amino acids. Germline values: CDR1 KGHSH, CDR2 LQKENI. The CDR3 protein is CASSPGTGGNQPQHF. CDR3 sequence (DNA): TGTGCCAGCTCACCTGGGACAGGGGGCAATCAGCCCCAGCATTTT.

Only one count was recorded for this clone. This chain joins TRBV2 and TRBJ1-5, with D perhaps TRBD1 (5 bases). The V end lost 6 bases, the J end lost 4 bases, and 16 bases lay between the germline ends. The CDR3 runs 15 residues. Germline CDR1 reads SNHLY; CDR2 reads FYNNEI. Written as DNA, the CDR3 is TGTGCCAGCAGCGTTTGGACAATTAGGAATCAGCCCCAGCATTTT. As protein: CASSVWTIRNQPQHF.

This clone was detected only once. CDR3 sequence: CASSTADQRGGHPGDTQYF. In nucleotides, the CDR3 is TGTGCCAGTAGTACTGCGGATCAGCGGGGGGGCCATCCCGGAGATACGCAGTATTTT. The J gene is TRBJ2-3, the V gene TRBV19, with TRBD2 matching over 10 bases. The CDR3 length is 19 residues. Germline V gene data show CDR1 as LNHDA and CDR2 as SQIVND (reference sequence). The V and J ends lost 4 bases and 5 bases, in that order; junction bases with no gene match: 18.